This T cell receptor beta chain comes out of a study of CD8 T cells in acute hepatitis C reinfection (dated by TCRdb to the early 2020s). About the full investigation: The TCRbeta repertoire of CD8+ T cells specific for the HCV NS3-1073 epitope was profiled during acute infection and after viral clearance. A handful of spontaneous resolvers provided paired acute and follow-up samples.

About this clone itself: Its antigen is currently not known. Base qualities are not provided; no much larger clone lies one nucleotide away.

Genomic DNA was extracted from FACS-sorted cells, and TCRbeta chain sequencing was performed through the commercial immunoSEQ service. On the authors' methods: The repertoire data were analyzed using ImmunoSEQ Analyzer software v3.0 and R v3.5.1. Sequences containing stop codons or out-of-frame rearrangements were removed, so only productive rearrangements were analyzed. Simpson diversity, Shannon entropy, CDR3 length and nucleotide addition metrics were supplied by the sequencing provider. Clonotypes were categorized by frequency as dominant, sub-dominant, low or lowest abundance, and clonotypes below 0.1% were excluded from most analyses. Any CDR3 amino acid clonotype present in at least two subjects at a cumulative frequency of at least 0.5% was labeled public. Entries here come from immuneACCESS through TCRdb and include only in-frame sequences with V and J called. Some clones fail to appear in such tables; in the studies checked, an unresolved V gene covers under half of the shortfall, and the cause of the remainder is unknown. The DNA gave D and trimming, while V, J and clone size come from that table. For this sample there are about 38,000 clones; 75% to 90% appear just once. The ten top clones hold 11% of the sample.

Interpreted using the paper, the time point label stands for: naive CD8 control sorted from an acute-time-point sample. Enrolled in the Montreal Hepatitis C Cohort (HEPCO) in Canada, the donors were people who inject drugs, and these donors were followed every 3 months. Acute primary HCV infection was defined as a positive HCV RNA or antibody test after a negative test within the previous 24 weeks. Surface staining used CD3, CD8 and CD45RO antibodies, with an aqua fixable dye to exclude dead cells. Among the cohort members were roughly eight spontaneous resolvers, with spontaneous resolution defined as HCV RNA clearance within 24 weeks. Once thawed from cryostorage, peripheral blood mononuclear cells underwent negative selection via the MACS CD8+ T cell Isolation Kit to obtain CD8+ T cells. A BD FACSAria II cell sorter was used for cell sorting. V loses 5 bases, J loses 6 bases, and the germline ends lie 11 bases apart. Via the germline V gene (reference sequence), CDR1 is SEHNR and CDR2 FQNEAQ. The CDR3 goes from the cysteine to the phenylalanine over 13 residues. Only the CDR3 DNA is retained, 39 bases long and in frame from the first base.

Beyond this particular receptor, the publication reports: CDR3 sequences shared with other epitopes were rare, and differing sequencing approaches may have limited exact matching. No follow-up repertoires were available for chronically infected subjects, since NS3-1073 specific cells were too rare to be sorted. All groups preferentially used the TRBV04 and TRBV06 gene families, and overrepresentation in the naive pool did not explain this preferential usage. NS3-1073 specific repertoires were highly diverse, with no significant diversity differences between acute resolver, follow-up resolver and acute chronic samples. Some 13 public clonotypes were found regardless of outcome; one public clonotype used V04-02/J02-02. Because bulk sequencing covered only the TCRbeta chain, the alphabeta pairing of the public clonotypes could not be determined.

The sample consisted of naive CD8+ T cells from PBMCs. Sample cell subset or site, as interpreted from the label and publication: sorted total naive CD45RO-negative CD8+ T cells. This clonotype was obtained from a young woman who spontaneously cleared hepatitis C infection. The sequence joins TRBV7-9 to TRBJ2-1; no D gene call is confident. CDR3 loop: CASSPSTANEQFF. The nucleotide sequence reads TGTGCCAGCAGCCCTTCAACCGCCAATGAGCAGTTCTTC.